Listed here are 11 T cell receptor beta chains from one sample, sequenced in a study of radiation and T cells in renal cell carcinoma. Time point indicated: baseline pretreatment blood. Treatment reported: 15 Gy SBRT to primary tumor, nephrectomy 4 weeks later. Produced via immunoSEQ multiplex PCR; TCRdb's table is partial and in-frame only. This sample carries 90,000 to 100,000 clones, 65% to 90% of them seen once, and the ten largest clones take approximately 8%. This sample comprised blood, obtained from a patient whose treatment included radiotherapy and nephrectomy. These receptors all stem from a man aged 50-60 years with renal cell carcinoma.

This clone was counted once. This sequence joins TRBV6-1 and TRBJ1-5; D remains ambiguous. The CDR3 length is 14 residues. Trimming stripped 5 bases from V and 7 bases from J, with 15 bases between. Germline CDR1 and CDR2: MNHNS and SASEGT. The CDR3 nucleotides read TGTGCCAGCAGTAGCACCGGGCGCGGCCAGCCCCAGCATTTT. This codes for CASSSTGRGQPQHF.

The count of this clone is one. The CDR3 is CASSMSGTRSYNEQFF. CDR3 coding DNA: TGTGCCAGTAGTATGAGCGGGACTAGGTCCTACAATGAGCAGTTCTTC. The V and J genes are TRBV19 and TRBJ2-1; TRBD2 aligns across 8 bases. Trimming took 3 bases from V and 1 from J; bases not matched to a gene: 5. The CDR3 has 16 residues. The germline V gene encodes CDR1 LNHDA and CDR2 SQIVND (reference sequence). Full variable domain (rest looked up from reference TRBV19 and TRBJ2-1): DGGITQSPKYLFRKEGQNVTLSCEQNLNHDAMYWYRQDPGQGLRLIYYSQIVNDFQKGDIAEGYSVSREKKESFPLTVTSAQKNPTAFYLCASSMSGTRSYNEQFFGPGTRLTVL.

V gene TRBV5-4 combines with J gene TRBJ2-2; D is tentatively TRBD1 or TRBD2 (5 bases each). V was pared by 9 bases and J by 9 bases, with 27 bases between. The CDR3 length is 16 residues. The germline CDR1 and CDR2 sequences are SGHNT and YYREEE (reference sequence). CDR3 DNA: TGTGCCATTAGAACCGGGACCGCCGGCGGCAATCGGGAGCTGTTTTTT. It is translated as CAIRTGTAGGNRELFF.

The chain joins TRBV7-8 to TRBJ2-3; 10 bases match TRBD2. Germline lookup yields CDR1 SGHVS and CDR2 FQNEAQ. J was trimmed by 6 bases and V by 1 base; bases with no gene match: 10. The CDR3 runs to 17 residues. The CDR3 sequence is CASSLVALAGPTDTQYF. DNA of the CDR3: TGTGCCAGCAGCTTAGTGGCACTAGCGGGACCAACCGATACGCAGTATTTT.

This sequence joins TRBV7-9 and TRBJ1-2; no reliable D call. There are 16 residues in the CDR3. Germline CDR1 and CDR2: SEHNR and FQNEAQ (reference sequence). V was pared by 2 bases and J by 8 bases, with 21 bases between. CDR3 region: CASSLLGGPLMMGYTF. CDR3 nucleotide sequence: TGTGCCAGCAGCTTACTTGGTGGGCCTCTTATGATGGGCTACACCTTC.

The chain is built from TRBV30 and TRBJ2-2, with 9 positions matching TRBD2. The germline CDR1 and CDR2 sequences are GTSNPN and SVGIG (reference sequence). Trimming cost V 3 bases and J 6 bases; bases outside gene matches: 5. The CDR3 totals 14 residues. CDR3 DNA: TGTGCCTGGAGGACTAGCGGTACGCCCGGGGAGCTGTTTTTT. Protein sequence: CAWRTSGTPGELFF. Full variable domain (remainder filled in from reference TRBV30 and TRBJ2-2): SQTIHQWPATLVQPVGSPLSLECTVEGTSNPNLYWYRQAAGRGLQLLFYSVGIGQISSEVPQNLSASRPQDRQFILSSKKLLLSDSGFYLCAWRTSGTPGELFFGEGSRLTVL.

The CDR3 DNA reads as TGTGCCAGCAGTGAATTCGGTATAGGGGCGGCTTTCTTT. It specifies CASSEFGIGAAFF. The chain employs TRBV25-1 and TRBJ1-1; TRBD1 is a possible D gene (5 bases). Germline V gives CDR1 MGHDK, CDR2 SYGVNS. V lost 1 base and J lost 11, with 14 bases in between. This CDR3 is 13 amino acids long.

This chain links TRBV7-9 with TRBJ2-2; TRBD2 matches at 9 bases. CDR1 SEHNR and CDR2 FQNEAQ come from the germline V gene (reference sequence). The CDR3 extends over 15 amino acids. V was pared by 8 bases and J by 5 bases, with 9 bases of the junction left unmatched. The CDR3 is CASLTSGPRTGELFF. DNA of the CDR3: TGTGCCAGCTTGACTAGCGGACCTCGAACCGGGGAGCTGTTTTTT.

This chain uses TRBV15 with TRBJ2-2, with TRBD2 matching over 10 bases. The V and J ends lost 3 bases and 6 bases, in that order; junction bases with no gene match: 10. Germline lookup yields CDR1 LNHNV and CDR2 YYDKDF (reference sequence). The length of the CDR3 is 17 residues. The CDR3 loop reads CATSRVTSGVTPGELFF. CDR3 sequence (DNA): TGTGCCACCAGCAGGGTCACTAGCGGGGTAACTCCCGGGGAGCTGTTTTTT.

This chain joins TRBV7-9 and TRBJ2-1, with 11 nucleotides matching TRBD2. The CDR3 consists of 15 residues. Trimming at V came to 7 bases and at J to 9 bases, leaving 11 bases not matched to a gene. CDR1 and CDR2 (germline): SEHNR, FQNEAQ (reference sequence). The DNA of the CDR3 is TGTGCCAGCAAAACTAGCGGGGGCGATTTTGGTGAGCAGTTCTTC. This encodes CASKTSGGDFGEQFF.

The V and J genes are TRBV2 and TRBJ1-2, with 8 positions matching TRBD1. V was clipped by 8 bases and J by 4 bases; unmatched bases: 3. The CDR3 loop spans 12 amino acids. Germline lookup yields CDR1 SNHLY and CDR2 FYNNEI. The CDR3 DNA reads TGTGCCAGCGGACAGGGTACCTATGGCTACACCTTC. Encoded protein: CASGQGTYGYTF.